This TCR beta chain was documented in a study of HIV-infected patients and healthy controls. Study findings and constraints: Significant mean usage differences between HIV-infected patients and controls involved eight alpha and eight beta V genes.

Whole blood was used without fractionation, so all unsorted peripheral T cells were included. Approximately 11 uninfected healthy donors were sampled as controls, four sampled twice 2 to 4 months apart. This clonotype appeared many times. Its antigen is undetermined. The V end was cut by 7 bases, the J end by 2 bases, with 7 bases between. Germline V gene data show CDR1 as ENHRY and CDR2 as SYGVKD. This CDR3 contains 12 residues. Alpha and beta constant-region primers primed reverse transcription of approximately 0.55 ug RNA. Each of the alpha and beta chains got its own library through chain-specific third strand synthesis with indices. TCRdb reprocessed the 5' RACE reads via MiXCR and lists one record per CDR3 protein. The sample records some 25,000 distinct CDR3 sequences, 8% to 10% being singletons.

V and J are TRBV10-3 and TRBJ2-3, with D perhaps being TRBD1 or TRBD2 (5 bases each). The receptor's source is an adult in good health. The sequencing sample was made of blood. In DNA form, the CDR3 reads TGTGCCATCATGGGGGACACAGATACGCAGTATTTT. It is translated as CAIMGDTDTQYF.